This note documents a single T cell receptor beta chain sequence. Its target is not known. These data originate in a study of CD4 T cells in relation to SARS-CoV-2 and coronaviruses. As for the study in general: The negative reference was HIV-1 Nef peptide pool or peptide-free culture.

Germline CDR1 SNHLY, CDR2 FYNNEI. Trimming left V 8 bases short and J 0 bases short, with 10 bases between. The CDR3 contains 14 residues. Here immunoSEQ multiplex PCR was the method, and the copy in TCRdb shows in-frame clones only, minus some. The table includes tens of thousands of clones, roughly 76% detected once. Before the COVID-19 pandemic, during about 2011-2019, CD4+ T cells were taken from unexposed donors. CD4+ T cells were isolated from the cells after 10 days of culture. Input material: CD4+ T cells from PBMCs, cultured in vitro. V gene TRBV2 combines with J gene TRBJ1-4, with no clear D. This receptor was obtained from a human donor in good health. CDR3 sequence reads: CASGPGTTNEKLFF. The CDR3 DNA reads TGTGCCAGCGGCCCGGGCACAACTAATGAAAAACTGTTTTTT.